This passage covers 32 T cell receptor beta chains from one sample sequenced in a study of blood T cell repertoires in COVID-19. Some clones are missing from TCRdb's copy, which holds only in-frame ones; the method was immunoSEQ multiplex PCR. The table has around 130,000 clones, around 83% seen once; the top ten hold about a sixth. The sample consisted of PBMCs or T cells enriched from blood (not recorded which). Every receptor here comes from a young man who had recovered from COVID-19.

The rearrangement joins TRBV5-5 to TRBJ1-1; 10 nucleotides agree with TRBD1. Germline V gene lookup returns CDR1 SGHKS and CDR2 YYEKEE (reference sequence). This CDR3 comprises 15 residues. Trimming at V came to 3 bases and at J to 6 bases, leaving 8 bases not matched to a gene. The CDR3 reads CASSSPGQGVAEAFF. The CDR3 region has the DNA TGTGCCAGCAGCTCGCCCGGACAGGGGGTTGCTGAAGCTTTCTTT.

The V call is TRBV5-4, the J call TRBJ2-7, with 7 bases fitting TRBD1. Germline CDR1 reads SGHNT; CDR2 reads YYREEE (reference sequence). The CDR3 runs 13 residues. With V trimmed by 0 bases and J by 6 bases, 3 bases remained unmatched. CDR3 in amino acids: CASSLVPGGEQYF. CDR3 nucleotides: TGTGCCAGCAGCTTGGTCCCAGGGGGCGAGCAGTACTTC.

The chain is built from TRBV6-5 and TRBJ1-3; 9 nucleotides agree with TRBD1. The CDR3 totals 15 residues. The V segment lost 4 bases and the J segment 9 bases; nucleotides outside the gene matches: 10. Germline V gene sequence: CDR1 MNHEY, CDR2 SVGAGI. DNA of the CDR3: TGTGCCAGCAGTTCGGGACAGGGCCCATTTACCACCATATATTTT. Its translation is CASSSGQGPFTTIYF.

CDR3 residues: CASSQDWPLAGETDTQYF. In nucleotides, the CDR3 is TGCGCCAGCAGCCAAGATTGGCCGCTAGCGGGAGAAACAGATACGCAGTATTTT. V and J are TRBV4-1 and TRBJ2-3; 10 nucleotides match TRBD2. V shed 0 bases and J 3 bases; nucleotides not matched to a gene: 9. Germline V lookup: CDR1 MGHRA, CDR2 YSYEKL. This CDR3 comprises 18 residues.

This sequence joins TRBV9 and TRBJ2-7; 9 bases are shared with TRBD2. The CDR3 covers 17 residues. The J segment lost 2 bases and the V segment lost 0 bases, leaving 9 bases of the junction unmatched. In germline, CDR1 is SGDLS, CDR2 YYNGEE. The CDR3 sequence: CASSVGAGGRGAYEQYV. CDR3 sequence (DNA): TGTGCCAGCAGCGTAGGGGCGGGGGGGCGCGGAGCCTACGAGCAGTACGTC.

The V and J genes are TRBV20-1 and TRBJ2-1, with 8 bases that match TRBD1. V was pared by 5 bases and J by 9 bases, with 0 bases of the junction left unmatched. This CDR3 has 10 amino acids. CDR1 DFQATT and CDR2 SNEGSKA come from the germline V gene (reference sequence). CDR3 amino acids: CSADRGEQFF. The DNA of the CDR3 is TGCAGTGCTGACAGGGGTGAGCAGTTCTTC.

Turning to this clone: Other DNA sequences in this sample translate to the same CDR3. The CDR3 reads CASSQGQGSEKLFF. The CDR3 DNA reads as TGTGCCAGCAGCCAGGGACAGGGGAGTGAAAAACTGTTTTTT. This chain links TRBV3-1 (or the pseudogene TRBV3-2) with TRBJ1-4; TRBD1 matches at 10 bases. This CDR3 contains 14 residues. Germline values: CDR1 LGHDT, CDR2 YNNKEL (reference sequence). V dropped 3 bases and J dropped 7; count of bases not matched to a gene: 2.

The chain joins TRBV19 to TRBJ1-5, with 10 bases lining up with TRBD1. Trimming at V came to 6 bases and at J to 5 bases, leaving 16 bases not matched to a gene. The germline gives CDR1 LNHDA, CDR2 SQIVND (reference sequence). The length of the CDR3 is 18 residues. The CDR3 DNA follows: TGTGCCAGTAGCCCTAAAACCGGGACAGGGGTCTCTTATCAGCCCCAGCATTTT. This gives the protein CASSPKTGTGVSYQPQHF.

The chain couples TRBV4-1 to TRBJ2-7, with 7 bases matching TRBD2. Per the germline V gene, CDR1 is MGHRA and CDR2 is YSYEKL. The CDR3 loop spans 13 amino acids. With 4 bases clipped from V and 10 bases from J, the junction kept 10 bases outside the gene matches. CDR3 nucleotide sequence: TGCGCCAGCAGCCTTACTTGGGACTACAGACAGTACTTC. Encoded protein: CASSLTWDYRQYF.

V gene TRBV7-8 combines with J gene TRBJ2-7; 8 nucleotides line up with TRBD1. The J segment lost 4 bases and the V segment lost 0 bases, leaving 2 bases of the junction unmatched. Germline CDR1 reads SGHVS; CDR2 reads FQNEAQ. The CDR3 is 14 residues long. The CDR3 DNA is TGTGCCAGCAGCTTAGCCCGACAGGGGTACGAGCAGTACGTC. As protein: CASSLARQGYEQYV.

This sequence joins TRBV7-9 and TRBJ2-5; tentatively, D is TRBD1 (5 bases). Trimming pared 2 bases from V and 5 bases from J, leaving 9 bases between. The CDR3 is made up of 13 amino acids. Germline V gene lookup returns CDR1 SEHNR and CDR2 FQNEAQ (reference sequence). This chain's CDR3 is CASSLLGVETQYF. DNA of the CDR3: TGTGCCAGCAGCTTACTAGGGGTCGAGACCCAGTACTTC.

The J gene is TRBJ1-1, the V gene TRBV29-1; D is possibly TRBD1 (6 bases). Germline loops: CDR1 SQVTM, CDR2 ANQGSEA. Trimming took off 8 bases at V and 0 bases at J, with 10 bases between the two ends. CDR3 length equals 12 residues. The CDR3 sequence is CSCQGMNTEAFF. In nucleotides, the CDR3 is TGCAGCTGTCAGGGGATGAACACTGAAGCTTTCTTT. Looking up the rest from reference TRBV29-1 and TRBJ1-1 gives the full variable domain: SAVISQKPSRDICQRGTSLTIQCQVDSQVTMMFWYRQQPGQSLTLIATANQGSEATYESGFVIDKFPISRPNLTFSTLTVSNMSPEDSSIYLCSCQGMNTEAFFGQGTRLTVV.

The V and J genes are TRBV11-2 and TRBJ1-5; D is undetermined. The V gene lost 4 bases and the J gene lost 0 bases, with 4 bases spanning the gap. Germline CDR1 and CDR2: SGHAT and FQNNGV. This CDR3 is 13 amino acids long. This CDR3 reads CASSSGSNQPQHF. CDR3 coding DNA: TGTGCCAGCAGCTCAGGTAGCAATCAGCCCCAGCATTTT. Together with reference TRBV11-2 and TRBJ1-5, the CDR3 gives the full variable domain: EAGVAQSPRYKIIEKRQSVAFWCNPISGHATLYWYQQILGQGPKLLIQFQNNGVVDDSQLPKDRFSAERLKGVDSTLKIQPAKLEDSAVYLCASSSGSNQPQHFGDGTRLSIL.

This chain joins TRBV20-1 and TRBJ1-2; 9 bases agree with TRBD1. Germline CDR1 reads DFQATT; CDR2 reads SNEGSKA (reference sequence). The V gene end was trimmed by 3 bases and the J gene end by 7 bases; junction bases not matched to a gene: 12. This CDR3 has 15 amino acids. CDR3 DNA: TGCAGTGCTAGTGCCGCCGGGACAGGGAAGGGTGGCTACACCTTC. It yields the protein CSASAAGTGKGGYTF.

The chain carries TRBV6-6 and TRBJ2-1; 10 bases agree with TRBD1. Trimming removed 2 bases from V and 6 bases from J; junction bases left unmatched: 1. Looked up from germline, CDR1 is MNHNY and CDR2 is SVGAGI (reference sequence). This CDR3 spans 14 amino acids. The CDR3 sequence: CASSYRDRGNEQFF. CDR3 coding DNA: TGTGCCAGCAGTTACCGGGACAGGGGCAATGAGCAGTTCTTC.

This clone was seen once. This chain uses TRBV7-9 with TRBJ2-5, with a possible D match to TRBD1 (6 bases). Trimming stripped 4 bases from V and 4 bases from J, with 13 bases between. Germline V gene lookup returns CDR1 SEHNR and CDR2 FQNEAQ (reference sequence). The CDR3 consists of 14 residues. CDR3 in amino acids: CASSSKGERETQYF. In DNA, the CDR3 is TGTGCCAGCAGCTCAAAGGGGGAGCGAGAGACCCAGTACTTC.

J is TRBJ2-2 and V is TRBV9; D might be TRBD2 (6 bases). CDR1 is SGDLS, CDR2 YYNGEE, per germline. CDR3 length: 15 amino acids. Trimming took off 4 bases at V and 3 bases at J, with 13 bases between the two ends. CDR3 protein: CASSLAEGHTGELFF. For the CDR3, the DNA is TGTGCCAGCAGCTTAGCGGAGGGGCACACCGGGGAGCTGTTTTTT.

CDR3 region: CASSLSRTGQPNEKLFF. CDR3 nucleotides: TGCGCCAGCAGCTTGTCACGGACAGGGCAACCGAATGAAAAACTGTTTTTT. V is TRBV5-1 and J is TRBJ1-4, with 8 positions matching TRBD1. The CDR3 totals 17 residues. The junction had 10 bases not matched to a gene; V was cut back by 1 base and J by 5 bases. Germline V gene lookup returns CDR1 SGHRS and CDR2 YFSETQ.

The V call is TRBV5-4, the J call TRBJ2-1, with TRBD2 matching 13 bases. The trim removed 4 bases at V and 4 bases at J, leaving 2 bases unmatched. The CDR3 sequence is 15 residues long. The germline V gene has CDR1 SGHNT and CDR2 YYREEE (reference sequence). The CDR3 DNA follows: TGTGCCAGCAGCGGGACTAGCGGGACGTACAATGAGCAGTTCTTC. This translates into CASSGTSGTYNEQFF.

The genes are TRBV18 and TRBJ2-1; tentatively, D is TRBD2 (6 bases). V was shortened by 3 bases and J by 6 bases, with 15 bases between the two germline ends. Germline CDR1 and CDR2: KGHSH and LQKENI. The length of the CDR3 is 15 residues. The CDR3 here is CASSPEGTLSNEQFF. CDR3 nucleotide sequence: TGTGCCAGCTCACCGGAGGGGACCCTCTCCAATGAGCAGTTCTTC.

V is TRBV14 and J is TRBJ2-4; TRBD2 matches at 13 bases. V was pared by 0 bases and J by 0 bases, with 2 bases of the junction left unmatched. CDR1 is SGHDN, CDR2 FVKESK, per germline. This CDR3 is built from 18 residues. CDR3 DNA sequence: TGTGCCAGCAGCCAAGATGGGACTAGCGGGATAGCCAAAAACATTCAGTACTTC. Translated: CASSQDGTSGIAKNIQYF.

This chain joins TRBV5-1 and TRBJ2-7; D is ambiguous. The V gene lost 4 bases and the J gene lost 0 bases, with 14 bases spanning the gap. The germline V gene encodes CDR1 SGHRS and CDR2 YFSETQ. This CDR3 has 15 amino acids. Here the CDR3 reads CASSVASRSSYEQYF. CDR3 in DNA: TGCGCCAGCAGCGTGGCAAGCAGGTCCTCCTACGAGCAGTACTTC.

The chain uses TRBV27 and TRBJ1-5; TRBD1 aligns across 8 bases. Trimming at V came to 1 base and at J to 7 bases, leaving 6 bases not matched to a gene. Germline V lookup: CDR1 MNHEY, CDR2 SMNVEV (reference sequence). The CDR3 is made up of 15 amino acids. The CDR3 is CASSLLGQGYQPQHF. The CDR3 DNA reads as TGTGCCAGCAGTTTATTAGGACAGGGATACCAGCCCCAGCATTTT.

The V gene is TRBV7-2, the J gene TRBJ1-5, with D hard to call. This CDR3 region has 14 residues. V lost 4 bases and J 7 bases, leaving 14 bases between the germline ends. Germline lookup yields CDR1 SGHTA and CDR2 FQGNSA. DNA for the CDR3: TGTGCCAGCAGCTCAGTGTTCCCCACCCAGCCCCAGCATTTT. Its translation is CASSSVFPTQPQHF.

The rearrangement uses TRBV2 and TRBJ2-7; 7 bases agree with TRBD1. CDR1 is SNHLY, CDR2 FYNNEI, per germline. This CDR3 contains 12 residues. V dropped 5 bases and J dropped 6; count of bases not matched to a gene: 4. As DNA, the CDR3 is TGTGCCAGCAGTTCGACAGGGCGCGAGCAGTACGTC. It encodes CASSSTGREQYV.

This chain connects TRBV27 to TRBJ1-6; D is possibly TRBD1 (5 bases). V was shortened by 4 bases and J by 14 bases, with 12 bases between the two germline ends. Germline V gene lookup returns CDR1 MNHEY and CDR2 SMNVEV (reference sequence). The CDR3 covers 12 residues. The CDR3 loop is CASSWQGGALHF. The DNA of the CDR3 is TGTGCCAGCAGTTGGCAGGGAGGAGCCCTCCACTTT.

This chain uses TRBV7-9 with TRBJ1-2; D remains unclear. The CDR3 spans 17 residues. Germline V lookup: CDR1 SEHNR, CDR2 FQNEAQ (reference sequence). Trimming cost V 1 base and J 2 bases, with 17 bases left between them. The CDR3 here is CASSLEGSGPANYGYTF. The CDR3 nucleotides are TGTGCCAGCAGCTTAGAAGGTTCTGGGCCGGCGAACTATGGCTACACCTTC.

The chain carries TRBV2 and TRBJ2-3; D is perhaps TRBD1 (5 bases). Germline V gene data show CDR1 as SNHLY and CDR2 as FYNNEI. This CDR3 is built from 14 residues. V was trimmed by 5 bases and J by 8 bases, leaving 17 bases between them. DNA for the CDR3: TGTGCCAGCAGTAGACAGAACACCCAGATTACGCAGTATTTT. Translating gives CASSRQNTQITQYF.

The chain combines TRBV14 with TRBJ1-2; D remains ambiguous. Trimming removed 0 bases at V and 7 bases at J, with 6 bases between. The CDR3 loop spans 12 amino acids. CDR1 and CDR2 from the germline V gene are SGHDN and FVKESK. The CDR3 spells CASSQDRVGYTF. The CDR3 region has the DNA TGTGCCAGCAGCCAAGATCGGGTTGGCTACACCTTC.

This CDR3 is CASSAPGRRGEAFF. DNA of the CDR3: TGTGCCAGTAGTGCCCCGGGCCGACGGGGGGAAGCTTTCTTT. V and J are TRBV19 and TRBJ1-1; TRBD1 might be the D (5 bases). V dropped 5 bases and J dropped 8 bases, with 18 bases sitting between them. The CDR3 is 14 residues long. CDR1 LNHDA and CDR2 SQIVND come from the germline V gene (reference sequence).

This clone was recorded once. The genes are TRBV5-1 and TRBJ2-2, with TRBD2 identical over 12 bases. The CDR3 contains 20 residues. Trimming cost V 0 bases and J 0 bases; bases outside gene matches: 9. CDR1 SGHRS and CDR2 YFSETQ come from the germline V gene. CDR3 loop: CASSLGYGTSGRANTGELFF. In nucleotides, the CDR3 is TGCGCCAGCAGCTTGGGATATGGGACTAGCGGGCGAGCGAACACCGGGGAGCTGTTTTTT.

The chain carries TRBV24-1 and TRBJ2-3, with a tentative D call TRBD2 (6 bases). V was cut by 3 bases and J by 4 bases, with 19 bases left in between. The V gene's germline CDR1 is KGHDR and CDR2 SFDVKD. This CDR3 has 17 residues. The CDR3 is CATSDPGGAQGADTQYF. In nucleotides, the CDR3 is TGTGCCACCAGTGATCCCGGCGGGGCTCAAGGGGCAGATACGCAGTATTTT.